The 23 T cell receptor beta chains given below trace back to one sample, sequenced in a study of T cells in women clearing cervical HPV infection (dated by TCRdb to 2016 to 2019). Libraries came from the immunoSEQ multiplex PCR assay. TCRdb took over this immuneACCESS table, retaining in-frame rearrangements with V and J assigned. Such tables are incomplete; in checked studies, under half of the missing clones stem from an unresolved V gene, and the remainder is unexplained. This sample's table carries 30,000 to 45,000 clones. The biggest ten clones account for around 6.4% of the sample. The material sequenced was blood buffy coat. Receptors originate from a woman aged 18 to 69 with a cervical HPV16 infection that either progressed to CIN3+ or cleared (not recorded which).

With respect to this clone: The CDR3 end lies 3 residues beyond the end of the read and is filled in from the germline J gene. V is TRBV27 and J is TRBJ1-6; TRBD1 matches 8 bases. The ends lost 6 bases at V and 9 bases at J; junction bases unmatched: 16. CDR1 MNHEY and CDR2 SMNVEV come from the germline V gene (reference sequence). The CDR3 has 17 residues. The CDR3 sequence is CASSTNDRGARGSPLHF. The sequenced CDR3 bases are TGTGCCAGCAGCACCAACGACAGGGGCGCAAGGGGTTCACCC.

The CDR3 loop reads CASSQQVFDEQFF. CDR3 DNA (partial): TGTGCCAGCAGTCAGCAGGTTTTCGATGAG. This chain uses TRBV12-3 or TRBV12-4 with TRBJ2-1; D gene uncertain. The read halts 3 residues ahead of the CDR3 end, with the missing end drawn from the germline J gene. The CDR3 runs to 13 residues. V was shortened by 5 bases and J by 8 bases, with 13 bases between the two germline ends.

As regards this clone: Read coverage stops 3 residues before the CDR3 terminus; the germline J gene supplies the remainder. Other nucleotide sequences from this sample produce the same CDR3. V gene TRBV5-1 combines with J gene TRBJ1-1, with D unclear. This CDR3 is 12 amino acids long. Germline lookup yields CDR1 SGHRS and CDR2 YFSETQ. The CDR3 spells CASSPETGEAFF. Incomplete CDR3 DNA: TGCGCCAGCAGCCCAGAGACCGGGGAA. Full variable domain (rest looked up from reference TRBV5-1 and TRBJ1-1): KAGVTQTPRYLIKTRGQQVTLSCSPISGHRSVSWYQQTPGQGLQFLFEYFSETQRNKGNFPGRFSGRQFSNSRSEMNVSTLELGDSALYLCASSPETGEAFFGQGTRLTVV.

The sequenced CDR3 bases are TGTGCCAGCAGCCCCGGAAGGACTAGCGGCACCGGGGAG. It codes for CASSPGRTSGTGE. The complete CDR3 protein is CASSPGRTSGTGELFF. The rearrangement links TRBV9 to TRBJ2-2; 10 bases agree with TRBD2. The CDR3 is cut off 3 residues early in the read; its end comes from the germline J gene. V trimming: 4 bases; J trimming: 4 bases; junction bases outside the gene matches: 7. The CDR3 covers 16 residues. Looked up from germline, CDR1 is SGDLS and CDR2 is YYNGEE. The full variable domain, in which reference TRBV9 and TRBJ2-2 provide the parts outside the CDR3, is DSGVTQTPKHLITATGQRVTLRCSPRSGDLSVYWYQQSLDQGLQFLIQYYNGEERAKGNILERFSAQQFPDLHSELNLSSLELGDSALYFCASSPGRTSGTGELFFGEGSRLTVL.

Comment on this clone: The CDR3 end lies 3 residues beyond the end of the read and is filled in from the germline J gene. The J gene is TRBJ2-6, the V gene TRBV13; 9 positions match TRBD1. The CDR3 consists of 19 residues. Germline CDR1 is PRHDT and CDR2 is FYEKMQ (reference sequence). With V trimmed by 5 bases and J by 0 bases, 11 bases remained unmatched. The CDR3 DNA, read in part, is TGTGCCAGCAGCACGGGACAGGGAGGAACCTACTCTGGGGCCAACGTC. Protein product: CASSTGQGGTYSGANV. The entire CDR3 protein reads CASSTGQGGTYSGANVLTF.

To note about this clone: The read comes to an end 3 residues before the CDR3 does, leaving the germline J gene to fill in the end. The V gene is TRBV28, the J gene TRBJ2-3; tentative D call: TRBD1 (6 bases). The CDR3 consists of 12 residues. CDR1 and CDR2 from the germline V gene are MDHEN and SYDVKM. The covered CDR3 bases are TGTGCCAGCAGTTTGACAAACAGGGCG. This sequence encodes CASSLTNRA. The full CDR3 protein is CASSLTNRAQYF.

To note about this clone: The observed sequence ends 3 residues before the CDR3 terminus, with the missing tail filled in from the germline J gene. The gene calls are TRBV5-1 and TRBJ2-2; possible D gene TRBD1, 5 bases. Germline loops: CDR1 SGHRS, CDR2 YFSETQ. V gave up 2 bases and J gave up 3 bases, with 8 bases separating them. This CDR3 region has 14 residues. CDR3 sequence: CASSFGADTGELFF. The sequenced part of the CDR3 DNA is TGCGCCAGCAGCTTTGGGGCGGACACCGGGGAG.

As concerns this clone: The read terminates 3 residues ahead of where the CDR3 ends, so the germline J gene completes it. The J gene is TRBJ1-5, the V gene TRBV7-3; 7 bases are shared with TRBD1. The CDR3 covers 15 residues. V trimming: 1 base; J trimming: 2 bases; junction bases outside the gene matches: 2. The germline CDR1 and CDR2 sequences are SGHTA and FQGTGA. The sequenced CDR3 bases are TGTGCCAGCAGCTTAAACGGACAGGGCAATCAGCCC. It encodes CASSLNGQGNQP. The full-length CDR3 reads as CASSLNGQGNQPQHF.

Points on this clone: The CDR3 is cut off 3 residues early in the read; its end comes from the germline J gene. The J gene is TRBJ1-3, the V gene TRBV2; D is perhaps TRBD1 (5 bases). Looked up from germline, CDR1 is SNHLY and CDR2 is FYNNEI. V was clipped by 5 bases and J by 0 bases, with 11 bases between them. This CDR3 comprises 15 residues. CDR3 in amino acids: CASSWGLLSGNTIYF. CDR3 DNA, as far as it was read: TGTGCCAGCAGTTGGGGACTCCTCTCTGGAAACACC.

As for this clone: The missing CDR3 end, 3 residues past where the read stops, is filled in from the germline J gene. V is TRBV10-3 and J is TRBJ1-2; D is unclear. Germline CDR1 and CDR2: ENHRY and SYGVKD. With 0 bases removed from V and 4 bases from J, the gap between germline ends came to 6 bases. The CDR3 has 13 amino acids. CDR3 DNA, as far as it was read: TGTGCCATCAGTGAGTCGGAGGGCTATGGC. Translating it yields CAISESEGYG. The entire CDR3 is CAISESEGYGYTF.

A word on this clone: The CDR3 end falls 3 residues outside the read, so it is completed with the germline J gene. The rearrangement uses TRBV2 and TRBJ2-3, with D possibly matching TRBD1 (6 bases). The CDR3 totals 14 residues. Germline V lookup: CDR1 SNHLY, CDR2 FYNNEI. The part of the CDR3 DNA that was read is TGTGCCAGCGTGAGATCGACGTGGCAGGGGTCG. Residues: CASVRSTWQGS. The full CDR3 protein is CASVRSTWQGSQYF.

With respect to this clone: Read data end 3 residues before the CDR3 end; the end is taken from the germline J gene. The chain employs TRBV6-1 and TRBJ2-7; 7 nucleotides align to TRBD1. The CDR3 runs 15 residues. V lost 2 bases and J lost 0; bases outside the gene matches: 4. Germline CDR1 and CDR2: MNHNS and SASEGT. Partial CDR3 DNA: TGTGCCAGCAGTGAAAAGGCAGGGGGCTCCTACGAG. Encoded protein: CASSEKAGGSYE. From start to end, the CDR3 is CASSEKAGGSYEQYF.

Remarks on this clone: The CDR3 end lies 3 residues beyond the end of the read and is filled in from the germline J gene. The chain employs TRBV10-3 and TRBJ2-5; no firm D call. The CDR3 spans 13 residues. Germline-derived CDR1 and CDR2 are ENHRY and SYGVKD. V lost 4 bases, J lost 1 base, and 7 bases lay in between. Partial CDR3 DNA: TGTGCCATCAGTGTGCAGGCCCAAGAGACC. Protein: CAISVQAQET. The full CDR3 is CAISVQAQETQYF.

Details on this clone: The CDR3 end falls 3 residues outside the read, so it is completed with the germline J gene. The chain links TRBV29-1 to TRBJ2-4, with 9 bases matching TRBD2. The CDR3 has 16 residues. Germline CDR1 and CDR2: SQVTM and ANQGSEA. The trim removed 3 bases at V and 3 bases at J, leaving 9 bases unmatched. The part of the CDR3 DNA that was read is TGCAGCGTTGAGAGGTTGCGGGAGGGCGGCAAAAACATT. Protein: CSVERLREGGKNI. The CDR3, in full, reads CSVERLREGGKNIQYF.

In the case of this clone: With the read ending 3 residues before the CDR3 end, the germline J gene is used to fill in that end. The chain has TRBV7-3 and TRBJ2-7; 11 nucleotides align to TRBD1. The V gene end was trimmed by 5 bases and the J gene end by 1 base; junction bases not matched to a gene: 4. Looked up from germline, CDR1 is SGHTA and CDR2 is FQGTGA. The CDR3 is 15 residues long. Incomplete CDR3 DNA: TGTGCCAGCAGCCTGGACAGGGGGCTTTCCTACGAG. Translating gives CASSLDRGLSYE. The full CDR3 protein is CASSLDRGLSYEQYF.

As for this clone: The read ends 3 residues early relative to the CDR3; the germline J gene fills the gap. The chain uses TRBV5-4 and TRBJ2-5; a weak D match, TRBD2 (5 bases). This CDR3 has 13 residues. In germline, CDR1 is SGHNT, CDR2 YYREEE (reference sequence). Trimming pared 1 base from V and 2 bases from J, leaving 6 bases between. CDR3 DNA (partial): TGTGCCAGCAGCTTGCGAGGGCAAGAGACC. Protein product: CASSLRGQET. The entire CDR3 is CASSLRGQETQYF.

CDR3 bases read: TGTGCCAGCAGGTCTTACAGGGGGGGAACCGGGGAG. It is translated as CASRSYRGGTGE. The full CDR3 sequence reads CASRSYRGGTGELFF. The chain carries TRBV6-2 or TRBV6-3 and TRBJ2-2, with a weak D call TRBD1 (8 bases). The CDR3 extends 3 residues past the end of the read, so its final part is completed from the germline J gene. The V end was cut by 6 bases, the J end by 5 bases, with 16 bases between. This CDR3 is 15 amino acids long. Per the germline V gene, CDR1 is MNHEY and CDR2 is SVGEGT.

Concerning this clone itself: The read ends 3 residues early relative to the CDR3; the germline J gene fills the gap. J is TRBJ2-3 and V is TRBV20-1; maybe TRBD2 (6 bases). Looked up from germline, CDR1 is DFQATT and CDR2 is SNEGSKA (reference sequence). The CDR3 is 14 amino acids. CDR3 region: CSARSGDLNQPQYF. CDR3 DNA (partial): TGCAGTGCTAGATCGGGGGACCTAAATCAGCCG.

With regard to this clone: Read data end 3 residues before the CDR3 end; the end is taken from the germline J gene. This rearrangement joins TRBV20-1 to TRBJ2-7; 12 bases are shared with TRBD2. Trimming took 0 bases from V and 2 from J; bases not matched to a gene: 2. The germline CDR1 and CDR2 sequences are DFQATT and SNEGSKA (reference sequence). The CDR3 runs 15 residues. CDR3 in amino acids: CSARDSSGRAYEQYF. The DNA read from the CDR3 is TGCAGTGCTAGAGACTCTAGCGGGAGGGCCTACGAG.

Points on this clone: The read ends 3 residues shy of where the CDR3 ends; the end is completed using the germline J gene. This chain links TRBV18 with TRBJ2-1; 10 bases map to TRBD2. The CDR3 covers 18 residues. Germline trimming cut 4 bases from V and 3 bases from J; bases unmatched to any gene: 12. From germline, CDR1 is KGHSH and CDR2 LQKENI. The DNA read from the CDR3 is TGTGCCAGCTCACTCCTTAGCGGGGGGCCCACTTTCTACAATGAG. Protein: CASSLLSGGPTFYNE. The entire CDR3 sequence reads CASSLLSGGPTFYNEQFF.

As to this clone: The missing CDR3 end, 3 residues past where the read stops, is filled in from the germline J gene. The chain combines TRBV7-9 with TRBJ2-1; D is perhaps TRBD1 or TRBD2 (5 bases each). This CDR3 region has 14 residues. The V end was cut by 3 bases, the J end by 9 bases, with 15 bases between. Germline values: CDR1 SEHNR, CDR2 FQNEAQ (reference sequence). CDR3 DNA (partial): TGTGCCAGCAGCTTGAGGGGTGACGGTCCTGAG. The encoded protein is CASSLRGDGPE. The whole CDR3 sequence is CASSLRGDGPEQFF. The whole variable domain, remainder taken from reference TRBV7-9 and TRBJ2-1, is DTGVSQNPRHKITKRGQNVTFRCDPISEHNRLYWYRQTLGQGPEFLTYFQNEAQLEKSRLLSDRFSAERPKGSFSTLEIQRTEQGDSAMYLCASSLRGDGPEQFFGPGTRLTVL.

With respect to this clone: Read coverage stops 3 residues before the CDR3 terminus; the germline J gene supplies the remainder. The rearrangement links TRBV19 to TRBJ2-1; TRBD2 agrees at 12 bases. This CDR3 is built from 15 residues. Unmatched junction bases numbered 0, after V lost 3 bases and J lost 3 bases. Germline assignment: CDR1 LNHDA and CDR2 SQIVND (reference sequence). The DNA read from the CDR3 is TGTGCCAGTAGTATGACTAGCGGGAGCTACAATGAG. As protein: CASSMTSGSYNE. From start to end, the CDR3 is CASSMTSGSYNEQFF.

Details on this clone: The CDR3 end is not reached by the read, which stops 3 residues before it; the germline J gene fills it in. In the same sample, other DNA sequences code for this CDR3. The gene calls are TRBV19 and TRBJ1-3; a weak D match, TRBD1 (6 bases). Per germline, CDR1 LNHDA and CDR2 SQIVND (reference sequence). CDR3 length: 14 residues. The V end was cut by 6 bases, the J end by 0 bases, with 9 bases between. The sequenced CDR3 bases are TGTGCCAGTAGGTCCAGGGGCTCTGGAAACACC. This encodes CASRSRGSGNT. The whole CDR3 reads CASRSRGSGNTIYF.